Listed below are T cell receptor beta chains from one sample, sequenced in a study of vaccination effects on CD4 cells after COVID-19. The data were produced by immunoSEQ multiplex PCR, yet TCRdb's version contains in-frame clones alone and is incomplete. The sample yields fewer than 50,000 clones, around 80% seen once. What these receptors recognize is not known. The specimen was CD4+ T cells from PBMCs cultured with HCoV-NL63 spike peptides, collected after COVID-19 vaccination. All receptors derive from a human donor who received a COVID-19 vaccine. Some clones in this sample may be carry-over from other donors' samples. Both conserved end residues are part of each CDR3. The D gene is left open where the match is weak. Where a row states a size, it is once, few, many or the class of an expanded clone; other rows omit it.

>-|TRBV19|TRBJ2-3|TRBD1
CATTGGWTDTQYF
TGTGCCACAACAGGGGGCTGGACAGATACGCAGTATTTT
>-|TRBV18|TRBJ2-2|-
CASSRGQTYANTGELFF
TGTGCCAGCTCACGCGGACAGACTTACGCGAACACCGGGGAGCTGTTTTTT
>-|TRBV13|TRBJ2-1|-
CASSSPRERLFNEQFF
TGTGCCAGCAGCTCCCCCAGAGAACGTCTGTTCAATGAGCAGTTCTTC
>-|TRBV28|TRBJ2-3|TRBD1
CASSSRTGRNTQYF
TGTGCCAGCAGTTCCCGGACAGGGAGGAATACGCAGTATTTT
>-|TRBV4-3|TRBJ2-6|-
CASSQVWGGPAGANVLTF
TGCGCCAGCAGCCAAGTTTGGGGGGGGCCCGCTGGGGCCAACGTCCTGACTTTC
>-|TRBV7-9|TRBJ2-3|TRBD1
CASSLVGQGADTQYF
TGTGCCAGCAGCTTAGTGGGACAGGGGGCAGATACGCAGTATTTT
>-|TRBV19|TRBJ1-5|-
CASSMTGDQPQHF
TGTGCCAGTAGTATGACAGGAGACCAGCCCCAGCATTTT
>-|TRBV6-1|TRBJ1-2|-
CASSEFERNYGYTF
TGTGCCAGCAGTGAATTTGAGCGCAACTATGGCTACACCTTC
>-|TRBV5-1|TRBJ1-1|-
CASSLARLNTEAFF
TGCGCCAGCAGCTTGGCGAGACTGAACACTGAAGCTTTCTTT
>-|TRBV6-5|TRBJ2-4|-
CASSYRLQGSNIQYF
TGTGCCAGCAGTTACAGGCTTCAGGGCTCAAACATTCAGTACTTC
>-|TRBV2|TRBJ2-5|-
CASSDSGLGGETQYF
TGTGCCAGCAGTGACAGTGGGTTGGGGGGAGAGACCCAGTACTTC
>-|TRBV19|TRBJ1-5|TRBD1
CASSMTGRSNQPQHF
TGTGCCAGTAGTATGACAGGGAGGAGCAATCAGCCCCAGCATTTT
>-|TRBV5-1|TRBJ1-2|TRBD1
CASSLDTGVDYYGYTF
TGCGCCAGCAGCTTGGATACAGGGGTAGACTACTATGGCTACACCTTC
>-|TRBV30|TRBJ2-5|-
CAWSFIWDFQETQYF
TGTGCCTGGAGTTTCATATGGGACTTCCAAGAGACCCAGTACTTC
>-|TRBV2|TRBJ1-4|-
CASSGYATNEKLFF
TGTGCCAGCAGTGGGTATGCAACTAATGAAAAACTGTTTTTT
>once|TRBV2|TRBJ2-2|-
CASRDPRGGELFF
TGTGCCAGCAGGGACCCTAGGGGCGGGGAGCTGTTTTTT
>-|TRBV6-6|TRBJ1-3|-
CATSTLSGNTIYF
TGTGCCACTTCGACACTCTCTGGAAACACCATATATTTT
>-|TRBV6-2/TRBV6-3|TRBJ1-2|TRBD1
CASSSPGRGDYGYTF
TGTGCCAGCAGTTCCCCGGGCAGGGGGGACTATGGCTACACCTTC
>-|TRBV7-9|TRBJ2-2|TRBD1
CASSSGTGGWMNTGELFF
TGTGCCAGCAGTTCCGGGACAGGGGGCTGGATGAACACCGGGGAGCTGTTTTTT
>once|TRBV3-1/TRBV3-2|TRBJ1-1|TRBD1
CASSQGQLAAFF
TGTGCCAGCAGCCAGGGACAGTTGGCGGCTTTCTTT
>-|TRBV4-1|TRBJ2-2|TRBD2
CASSPRSGGSTGELFF
TGCGCCAGCAGCCCGCGAAGCGGGGGTAGCACCGGGGAGCTGTTTTTT
>-|TRBV5-1|TRBJ2-5|TRBD1
CASSTQGTETQYF
TGCGCCAGCAGTACACAGGGGACGGAGACCCAGTACTTC
>-|TRBV23-1|TRBJ2-4|-
CASSPGFSQENLAKNIQYF
TGCGCCAGCAGCCCCGGGTTCTCGCAGGAGAACCTAGCCAAAAACATTCAGTACTTC
>-|TRBV30|TRBJ2-4|TRBD1
CAWNPTGVQNIQYF
TGTGCCTGGAATCCTACAGGGGTCCAAAACATTCAGTACTTC
>-|TRBV18|TRBJ1-2|-
CASSPDFNYGYTF
TGTGCCAGCTCACCTGACTTTAACTATGGCTACACCTTC
>-|TRBV7-2|TRBJ2-2|-
CASSLGLGNTGELFF
TGTGCCAGCAGCTTAGGCCTTGGGAACACCGGGGAGCTGTTTTTT
>-|TRBV7-2|TRBJ1-3|-
CASSSRSGNTIYF
TGTGCCAGCAGCTCGCGATCTGGAAACACCATATATTTT
>-|TRBV6-5|TRBJ1-1|-
CASSYGTGNTEAFF
TGTGCCAGCAGTTATGGGACGGGGAACACTGAAGCTTTCTTT
>-|TRBV12-3/TRBV12-4|TRBJ1-1|-
CASSFPAAEAFF
TGTGCCAGCAGTTTCCCTGCGGCTGAAGCTTTCTTT
>-|TRBV29-1|TRBJ2-5|-
CSARVRRDRSETQYF
TGCAGCGCTCGGGTCAGGAGGGACCGGTCCGAGACCCAGTACTTC
>-|TRBV3-1/TRBV3-2|TRBJ1-5|-
CASSQGDLRPQHF
TGTGCCAGCAGCCAAGGGGACCTGCGGCCCCAGCATTTT
>-|TRBV27|TRBJ2-1|TRBD1
CASNRETGLSSYNEQFF
TGTGCCAGCAACCGAGAGACAGGGCTTAGCTCCTACAATGAGCAGTTCTTC
>-|TRBV29-1|TRBJ1-2|TRBD1
CSAGGQGTDGYTF
TGCAGCGCCGGCGGACAGGGGACCGATGGCTACACCTTC
>-|TRBV9|TRBJ2-1|TRBD2
CASSATSGSYNEQFF
TGTGCCAGCAGCGCGACTAGCGGATCTTACAATGAGCAGTTCTTC
>-|TRBV6-5|TRBJ2-1|-
CASSGRRANEQFF
TGTGCCAGCAGCGGAAGACGGGCCAATGAGCAGTTCTTC
>-|TRBV12-3/TRBV12-4|TRBJ1-2|-
CASRPSGADGYTF
TGTGCCAGCAGACCATCCGGGGCGGATGGCTACACCTTC
>-|TRBV7-2|TRBJ1-1|TRBD1
CASSGQGVNTEAFF
TGTGCCAGCAGCGGACAGGGAGTGAACACTGAAGCTTTCTTT
>-|TRBV18|TRBJ1-2|-
CASSPLSGREGGYTF
TGTGCCAGCTCACCGCTCTCGGGGAGGGAAGGTGGCTACACCTTC
>-|TRBV5-5|TRBJ2-2|TRBD2
CASSRGLAGGLAGELFF
TGTGCCAGCAGCCGGGGACTAGCGGGGGGACTCGCCGGGGAGCTGTTTTTT
>-|TRBV6-5|TRBJ1-2|TRBD1
CASSYSTGAVNYGYTF
TGTGCCAGCAGTTACTCTACAGGGGCGGTCAACTATGGCTACACCTTC
>-|TRBV10-1|TRBJ2-1|TRBD1
CASSESGDRDNNEQFF
TGCGCCAGCAGTGAGTCAGGGGACAGGGATAACAATGAGCAGTTCTTC
>-|TRBV11-2|TRBJ2-3|-
CASSPRGYSRTDTQYF
TGTGCCAGCAGCCCCCGTGGGTATTCCCGCACAGATACGCAGTATTTT
>few|TRBV5-1|TRBJ1-1|TRBD1
CASTQQGSTEAFF
TGCGCCAGCACGCAACAGGGGAGCACTGAAGCTTTCTTT
>-|TRBV18|TRBJ1-4|-
CASSPRQGWEKLFF
TGTGCCAGCTCACCGAGGCAGGGCTGGGAAAAACTGTTTTTT
>-|TRBV11-2|TRBJ2-1|-
CASSYRVLENEQFF
TGTGCCAGCAGCTACAGGGTGTTGGAGAATGAGCAGTTCTTC
>once|TRBV28|TRBJ1-1|TRBD1
CASSFQGARTEAFF
TGTGCCAGCAGTTTTCAGGGGGCGCGAACTGAAGCTTTCTTT
>-|TRBV19|TRBJ1-2|-
CASSRAQGSDGYTF
TGTGCCAGTAGTAGAGCCCAGGGAAGCGACGGCTACACCTTC
>-|TRBV29-1|TRBJ1-4|-
CSVAFREKLFF
TGCAGCGTTGCTTTCCGAGAAAAACTGTTTTTT
>-|TRBV6-4|TRBJ2-2|-
CASRRGLAWGGELFF
TGTGCCAGCAGACGCGGACTGGCCTGGGGCGGGGAGCTGTTTTTT
>-|TRBV6-5|TRBJ1-3|-
CASSYGLNSGNTIYF
TGTGCCAGCAGTTACGGACTGAACTCTGGAAACACCATATATTTT
>-|TRBV7-2|TRBJ1-5|-
CASSLIEGQPQHF
TGTGCCAGCAGCTTAATTGAAGGTCAGCCCCAGCATTTT
>-|TRBV5-8|TRBJ2-5|-
CASRGGETQYF
TGTGCCAGCAGGGGGGGAGAGACCCAGTACTTC
>-|TRBV30|TRBJ1-4|-
CAWSPGTYEKLFF
TGTGCCTGGAGTCCCGGGACATATGAAAAACTGTTTTTT